These 23 T cell receptor beta chains originate from one sample sequenced in a study of T cell changes during pregnancy in multiple sclerosis. Only in-frame clones appear in the TCRdb table, and some are missing; sequencing was by immunoSEQ multiplex PCR. Seen here are under 95,000 clones, roughly 91% observed once, and the top ten hold under 2%. This specimen consisted of peripheral blood, obtained after pregnancy. The receptors come from a female donor in good health, enrolled as a control in a pregnancy study.

As concerns this clone: The junction departs from germline at one end; a sequencing error may be responsible. This chain joins TRBV7-7 and TRBJ2-3; perhaps TRBD2 as D (5 bases). The germline gives CDR1 SSHAT, CDR2 FNYEAQ (reference sequence). The CDR3 consists of 14 residues. CDR3: CASSRGLTTDTQYF. CDR3 coding DNA: TGTGCTAGCAGCCGTGGACTCACCACAGATACGCAGTATTTT.

The V and J genes are TRBV19 and TRBJ1-5; 7 bases are shared with TRBD1. CDR1 is LNHDA and CDR2 is SQIVND in the germline V gene (reference sequence). CDR3 length: 17 residues. J gave up 3 bases and V 6 bases, and 14 bases lay outside the gene matches. The CDR3 loop reads CASSRSTGRRLNQPQHF. As DNA, the CDR3 is TGTGCCAGTAGCCGATCGACAGGGAGGAGGCTCAATCAGCCCCAGCATTTT.

This clone was observed a few times. The DNA of the CDR3 is TGCGCCAGCAGCTTGGGGGACAGGCTGAACACTGAAGCTTTCTTT. It encodes CASSLGDRLNTEAFF. J is TRBJ1-1 and V is TRBV5-1; 8 bases are shared with TRBD1. Germline V gene sequence: CDR1 SGHRS, CDR2 YFSETQ. There are 15 residues in the CDR3. The V gene end was trimmed by 0 bases and the J gene end by 0 bases; junction bases not matched to a gene: 1.

V is TRBV7-9 and J is TRBJ2-3; 7 bases are shared with TRBD1. V gave up 2 bases and J gave up 4 bases; unmatched junction bases: 6. The CDR3 is made up of 15 amino acids. Germline V CDR1 and CDR2: SEHNR, FQNEAQ (reference sequence). Written as DNA, the CDR3 is TGTGCCAGCAGCTTAACCCAGGGGGAATCAGATACGCAGTATTTT. Translated: CASSLTQGESDTQYF.

This sequence joins TRBV11-3 and TRBJ1-1, with TRBD1 as a possible D gene (5 bases). Looked up from germline, CDR1 is SGHNT and CDR2 is YENEEA. V lost 2 bases to trimming and J lost 5 bases, with 12 bases between them. This CDR3 has 14 amino acids. CDR3 region: CASSLSPGQTEAFF. The CDR3 nucleotides are TGTGCCAGCAGCTTATCCCCAGGACAAACTGAAGCTTTCTTT.

The J gene is TRBJ1-6, the V gene TRBV30; TRBD1 matches at 8 bases. Trimming removed 5 bases from V and 10 bases from J; junction bases left unmatched: 7. The length of the CDR3 is 13 residues. Per the germline V gene, CDR1 is GTSNPN and CDR2 is SVGIG (reference sequence). CDR3 in DNA: TGTGCCTGGGGCAGGGGGCGCGGATCACCCCTCCACTTT. It codes for CAWGRGRGSPLHF.

The CDR3 nucleotides are TGTGCCAGCAGTGAAGGGGACAGGGGAGCCGGGGAGCTGTTTTTT. Translated: CASSEGDRGAGELFF. The chain links TRBV2 to TRBJ2-2; TRBD1 agrees at 10 bases. Per germline, CDR1 SNHLY and CDR2 FYNNEI. The CDR3 length is 15 residues. Unmatched junction bases numbered 2, after V lost 1 base and J lost 6 bases. The full variable domain, completed using reference TRBV2 and TRBJ2-2, is EPEVTQTPSHQVTQMGQEVILRCVPISNHLYFYWYRQILGQKVEFLVSFYNNEISEKSEIFDDQFSVERPDGSNFTLKIRSTKLEDSAMYFCASSEGDRGAGELFFGEGSRLTVL.

This clone occurred once. This chain joins TRBV7-2 and TRBJ1-2, with 9 bases lining up with TRBD1. The CDR3 extends over 16 amino acids. Germline V gene sequence: CDR1 SGHTA, CDR2 FQGNSA. Trimming took 5 bases from V and 8 from J; bases not matched to a gene: 15. This CDR3 is CASSPGDSTGGRGYTF. CDR3 in DNA: TGTGCCAGCAGCCCAGGGGACTCGACAGGGGGTCGGGGCTACACCTTC.

The chain joins TRBV19 to TRBJ2-3; TRBD1 might be the D (5 bases). Germline V gene data show CDR1 as LNHDA and CDR2 as SQIVND (reference sequence). V dropped 7 bases and J dropped 2 bases, with 13 bases sitting between them. The CDR3 extends over 14 amino acids. The CDR3 loop is CASNQGIHTDTQYF. For the CDR3, the DNA is TGTGCCAGTAATCAGGGCATCCACACAGATACGCAGTATTTT. Full variable domain (missing parts from reference TRBV19 and TRBJ2-3): DGGITQSPKYLFRKEGQNVTLSCEQNLNHDAMYWYRQDPGQGLRLIYYSQIVNDFQKGDIAEGYSVSREKKESFPLTVTSAQKNPTAFYLCASNQGIHTDTQYFGPGTRLTVL.

A few counts support this clone. This chain uses TRBV7-9 with TRBJ2-1; 7 bases match TRBD2. The J segment lost 8 bases and the V segment lost 2 bases, leaving 21 bases of the junction unmatched. CDR1 is SEHNR and CDR2 is FQNEAQ in the germline V gene (reference sequence). This CDR3 region has 19 residues. The CDR3 here is CASSLRAGPTRAPHDEQFF. The CDR3, as DNA: TGTGCCAGCAGCTTACGAGCGGGGCCAACACGCGCGCCCCATGATGAGCAGTTCTTC. The whole variable domain, remainder taken from reference TRBV7-9 and TRBJ2-1, is DTGVSQNPRHKITKRGQNVTFRCDPISEHNRLYWYRQTLGQGPEFLTYFQNEAQLEKSRLLSDRFSAERPKGSFSTLEIQRTEQGDSAMYLCASSLRAGPTRAPHDEQFFGPGTRLTVL.

The chain employs TRBV10-1 and TRBJ1-2; D is possibly TRBD1 (5 bases). There are 13 residues in the CDR3. From germline, CDR1 is WNHNN and CDR2 SYGVQD (reference sequence). Trimming pared 7 bases from V and 4 bases from J, leaving 13 bases between. The CDR3 nucleotides are TGCGCCAGCACTTCAGGGCTACCCTATGGCTACACCTTC. Its protein is CASTSGLPYGYTF.

The V and J genes are TRBV4-3 and TRBJ2-1, with D tentatively TRBD2 (6 bases). With 3 bases removed from V and 2 bases from J, the gap between germline ends came to 11 bases. This CDR3 region has 15 residues. Germline V gene data show CDR1 as LGHNA and CDR2 as YSLEER. The CDR3 sequence: CASSQTREPYNEQFF. DNA for the CDR3: TGCGCCAGCAGCCAGACCCGGGAGCCCTACAATGAGCAGTTCTTC.

The chain is built from TRBV30 and TRBJ2-2; D possibly uses TRBD1 or TRBD2 (10 bases each). V dropped 2 bases and J dropped 0 bases, with 37 bases sitting between them. The CDR3 is made up of 24 amino acids. The germline gives CDR1 GTSNPN, CDR2 SVGIG (reference sequence). This chain's CDR3 is CAWSLHGQGGVLAGRPANTGELFF. The CDR3 nucleotides read TGTGCCTGGAGTCTCCACGGACAGGGGGGGGTACTAGCGGGGCGTCCCGCGAACACCGGGGAGCTGTTTTTT.

V usage is TRBV9 and J usage is TRBJ2-3; 8 nucleotides agree with TRBD2. V gave up 4 bases and J gave up 1 base; unmatched junction bases: 5. Germline assignment: CDR1 SGDLS and CDR2 YYNGEE. This CDR3 contains 15 residues. CDR3 sequence reads: CASSTRTSRTDTQYF. Written as DNA, the CDR3 is TGTGCCAGCAGCACCCGGACTAGCCGCACAGATACGCAGTATTTT.

To note about this clone: The identical CDR3 is also encoded by other nucleotide sequences in the sample. This chain joins TRBV18 and TRBJ1-1, with TRBD1 matching over 7 bases. The germline V gene has CDR1 KGHSH and CDR2 LQKENI. The V and J ends lost 5 bases and 5 bases, in that order; junction bases with no gene match: 5. The CDR3 extends over 13 amino acids. CDR3 DNA sequence: TGTGCCAGCTCAGAAGACAGGGTTACTGAAGCTTTCTTT. Translation gives CASSEDRVTEAFF.

This clone was seen just once. The chain links TRBV10-3 to TRBJ2-7; possibly TRBD1 for D (5 bases). The CDR3 contains 13 residues. In germline, CDR1 is ENHRY, CDR2 SYGVKD. V lost 8 bases to trimming and J lost 4 bases, with 15 bases between them. In DNA, the CDR3 is TGTGCCATCGGGGATCCTCAGGGTTACGAGCAGTACTTC. Its translation: CAIGDPQGYEQYF.

J is TRBJ2-4 and V is TRBV2; D gene ambiguous. Germline CDR1 SNHLY, CDR2 FYNNEI. This CDR3 spans 14 amino acids. Trimming took off 2 bases at V and 4 bases at J, with 9 bases between the two ends. CDR3 residues: CASSEFGRKNIQYF. The CDR3 region has the DNA TGTGCCAGCAGTGAATTTGGCAGAAAAAACATTCAGTACTTC.

The genes are TRBV10-3 and TRBJ2-7, with 8 bases matching TRBD1. The CDR3 has 14 amino acids. Germline CDR1 and CDR2: ENHRY and SYGVKD. V lost 6 bases and J lost 3; bases outside the gene matches: 7. This chain's CDR3 is CAIRAPQGVYEQYF. CDR3 sequence (DNA): TGTGCCATCAGAGCTCCACAGGGGGTCTACGAGCAGTACTTC.

There are a few counts of this clone. At the DNA level, this CDR3 is encoded by other sequences in the same sample as well. The chain employs TRBV30 and TRBJ1-5; maybe TRBD1 (5 bases). V shed 1 base and J shed 3 bases, with 7 bases lying between them. The germline gives CDR1 GTSNPN, CDR2 SVGIG (reference sequence). The CDR3 runs to 13 residues. CDR3 protein: CAWSAGINQPQHF. CDR3 DNA: TGTGCCTGGAGTGCAGGGATCAATCAGCCCCAGCATTTT.

This sequence joins TRBV5-1 and TRBJ1-1; D possibly corresponds to TRBD1 (6 bases). The V end was cut by 0 bases, the J end by 3 bases, with 18 bases between. CDR1 SGHRS and CDR2 YFSETQ come from the germline V gene. This CDR3 has 17 residues. In DNA form, the CDR3 reads TGCGCCAGCAGCTTGGGAAGGACAGCCCCGGAGGACACTGAAGCTTTCTTT. Translating gives CASSLGRTAPEDTEAFF.

This clone was detected a few times. V is TRBV19 and J is TRBJ1-6, with D possibly being TRBD1 (5 bases). The CDR3 consists of 13 residues. V gave up 4 bases and J gave up 7 bases, with 8 bases separating them. CDR1 and CDR2 (germline): LNHDA, SQIVND (reference sequence). CDR3 region: CASSKGRNSPLHF. The DNA of the CDR3 is TGTGCCAGTAGTAAGGGGCGCAATTCACCCCTCCACTTT. The full variable domain, rest sourced from reference TRBV19 and TRBJ1-6, is DGGITQSPKYLFRKEGQNVTLSCEQNLNHDAMYWYRQDPGQGLRLIYYSQIVNDFQKGDIAEGYSVSREKKESFPLTVTSAQKNPTAFYLCASSKGRNSPLHFGNGTRLTVT.

The chain carries TRBV11-3 and TRBJ1-1; D possibly corresponds to TRBD1 (6 bases). Germline loops: CDR1 SGHNT, CDR2 YENEEA. The CDR3 runs 13 residues. Trimming stripped 4 bases from V and 4 bases from J, with 10 bases between. The CDR3 DNA is TGTGCCAGCAGCTCGCAACAGGGCACTGAAGCTTTCTTT. Translation: CASSSQQGTEAFF.

The rearrangement uses TRBV6-1 and TRBJ2-7; D may be TRBD2 (5 bases). This CDR3 has 14 residues. Germline V CDR1 and CDR2: MNHNS, SASEGT. Trimming left V 5 bases short and J 7 bases short, with 18 bases between. Here the CDR3 DNA reads TGTGCCAGCAGTCCTCCCGGAGGCCTGAAGGAGCAGTACTTC. As protein: CASSPPGGLKEQYF.